Reported below is one T cell receptor beta chain. Sequenced by immunoSEQ multiplex PCR; TCRdb stores in-frame clones only, minus some. Of 130,000 to 150,000 clones listed, 88% are singletons. Per germline, CDR1 MDHEN and CDR2 SYDVKM. The CDR3 has 17 amino acids. Trimming took off 10 bases at V and 4 bases at J, with 23 bases between the two ends. This record belongs to a study of blood T cell repertoires in COVID-19. Study context: Sites across the United States, Italy and Spain contributed samples from acute and convalescent COVID-19. Sample material is recorded as cDNA or gDNA derived from T cells, B-cell-depleted T cells, or PBMCs.

The rearrangement joins TRBV28 to TRBJ2-6, with D maybe TRBD2 (5 bases). The source is a woman in her twenties or thirties with acute COVID-19. Sequenced input: PBMCs or T cells enriched from blood (not recorded which). The CDR3 reads CATLPWVGPGGANVLTF. CDR3 sequence (DNA): TGTGCCACCCTACCCTGGGTAGGCCCGGGGGGGGCCAACGTCCTGACTTTC.